These T cell receptor beta chains were read from a single sample in a study of shared clonotypes between healthy human individuals. The repertoire was sequenced with immunoSEQ multiplex PCR; TCRdb's copy has only in-frame clones and lacks some. The table includes roughly 2.2 million clones, around 93% detected once. The specimen sequenced was naive CD4+ T cells from PBMCs. The receptors derive from a man between 18 and 29 years old in good health. Some clones in this sample may be carry-over from other donors' samples. Both conserved end residues are part of each CDR3. A D gene is named only where the DNA matches it firmly. The size entry is marked missing in some rows and otherwise reads once, few, many or a size class.

V	D	J	size	CDR3	DNA
TRBV9	TRBD2	TRBJ2-1	NA	CASSVGSPGGYNEQFF	TGTGCCAGCAGCGTAGGGAGCCCGGGGGGCTACAATGAGCAGTTCTTC
TRBV9	TRBD2	TRBJ2-1	NA	CASSVGASGMISAYNEQFF	TGTGCCAGCAGCGTAGGAGCTAGCGGGATGATTAGCGCCTACAATGAGCAGTTCTTC
TRBV6-1	TRBD2	TRBJ2-3	NA	CASRAGTSGRDTQYF	TGTGCCAGCAGAGCCGGGACTAGCGGGAGGGATACGCAGTATTTT
TRBV15	NA	TRBJ2-2	NA	CATSRGGSNTGELFF	TGTGCCACCAGCAGAGGAGGATCGAACACCGGGGAGCTGTTTTTT
TRBV5-1	NA	TRBJ1-4	NA	CASSLAGQTAEKLFF	TGCGCCAGCAGCTTGGCCGGACAAACGGCTGAAAAACTGTTTTTT
TRBV10-1	NA	TRBJ2-7	NA	CASSEQPSSYEQYF	TGCGCCAGCAGTGAACAGCCCAGCTCCTACGAGCAGTACTTC
TRBV28	TRBD1	TRBJ1-4	once	CASSHRQGQEKLFF	TGTGCCAGCAGTCACCGACAGGGGCAGGAAAAACTGTTTTTT
TRBV30	NA	TRBJ2-3	NA	CAWTRDNPSTDTQYF	TGTGCCTGGACCCGGGACAACCCTAGCACAGATACGCAGTATTTT
TRBV7-2	NA	TRBJ2-3	NA	CASSWSGSTDTQYF	TGTGCCAGCAGCTGGTCCGGGAGCACAGATACGCAGTATTTT
TRBV5-6	TRBD2	TRBJ2-7	NA	CASGRGRTLTSYEQYF	TGTGCCAGCGGACGCGGGAGGACACTTACTTCCTACGAGCAGTACTTC
TRBV21-1	NA	TRBJ2-7	NA	CASSKEGPDRRARAEQYF	TGTGCCAGCAGCAAAGAAGGCCCCGACAGGCGAGCTCGGGCCGAGCAGTACTTC
TRBV9	NA	TRBJ1-2	NA	CASSVGQTANYGYTF	TGTGCCAGCAGCGTAGGACAGACTGCTAACTATGGCTACACCTTC
TRBV6-6	NA	TRBJ2-1	NA	CASSYSIDYNEQFF	TGTGCCAGCAGTTACTCGATAGACTACAATGAGCAGTTCTTC
TRBV5-6	TRBD2	TRBJ2-5	NA	CASSLPGLAGESGETQYF	TGTGCCAGCAGTCTTCCGGGACTAGCGGGAGAGTCTGGAGAGACCCAGTACTTC
TRBV5-4	TRBD1	TRBJ1-1	NA	CASRADRGQEAFF	TGTGCCAGCAGGGCGGACAGGGGGCAGGAAGCTTTCTTT
TRBV29-1	NA	TRBJ1-2	NA	CSVQGNYGYTF	TGCAGCGTACAGGGAAACTATGGCTACACCTTC
TRBV5-6	NA	TRBJ1-3	NA	CASSLPLGGAGNTIYF	TGTGCCAGCAGCTTGCCCCTTGGGGGAGCTGGAAACACCATATATTTT
TRBV18	NA	TRBJ2-5	once	CASSPYSKGPQETQYF	TGTGCCAGCTCACCATATTCAAAGGGTCCCCAAGAGACCCAGTACTTC
TRBV7-9	NA	TRBJ2-7	NA	CASSLEGIGEQYF	TGTGCCAGCAGCTTAGAGGGGATCGGCGAGCAGTACTTC
TRBV2	NA	TRBJ2-2	NA	CASRTPNTGELFF	TGTGCCAGCCGGACCCCGAACACCGGGGAGCTGTTTTTT
TRBV27	NA	TRBJ1-5	NA	CASSLSGPLNQPQHF	TGTGCCAGCAGTTTATCAGGGCCTCTCAATCAGCCCCAGCATTTT
TRBV6-1	TRBD1	TRBJ2-7	NA	CASSEEVGQAYEQYF	TGTGCCAGCAGTGAAGAGGTGGGACAGGCCTACGAGCAGTACTTC
TRBV7-2	NA	TRBJ1-2	NA	CASRVTGPRGYTF	TGTGCCAGCAGGGTAACAGGCCCCAGGGGCTACACCTTC
TRBV7-9	NA	TRBJ2-7	NA	CASSPRTVSSYEQYF	TGTGCCAGCAGCCCCCGGACTGTGAGCTCCTACGAGCAGTACTTC
TRBV7-3	TRBD1	TRBJ1-2	NA	CASSPGSDRGTGYAF	TGTGCCAGCAGCCCCGGATCGGACAGGGGTACTGGCTACGCCTTC
TRBV28	NA	TRBJ2-2	NA	CASIGRRGNTGELFF	TGTGCCAGCATTGGGCGACGGGGGAACACCGGGGAGCTGTTTTTT
TRBV2	NA	TRBJ1-1	NA	CASTSGPNTEAFF	TGTGCCAGCACATCAGGGCCGAACACTGAAGCTTTCTTT
TRBV6-1	NA	TRBJ1-5	NA	CASSELGARYSNQPQHF	TGTGCCAGCAGTGAATTGGGCGCGAGGTATAGCAATCAGCCCCAGCATTTT
TRBV4-2	TRBD2	TRBJ2-3	NA	CASSQETSKDTQYF	TGTGCCAGCAGCCAAGAGACTAGCAAAGATACGCAGTATTTT
TRBV12-2	NA	TRBJ2-7	NA	CASRLALRGPAEQYF	TGTGCAAGTCGCTTAGCCCTCAGGGGGCCTGCGGAGCAGTACTTC
TRBV19	NA	TRBJ2-5	NA	CASSIRGYETQYF	TGTGCCAGTAGTATACGCGGGTACGAGACCCAGTACTTC
TRBV5-1	NA	TRBJ2-1	NA	CASSLVETGSNEQFF	TGCGCCAGCAGCTTGGTCGAGACCGGAAGCAATGAGCAGTTCTTC
TRBV28	NA	TRBJ1-1	NA	CASSPPGTNTEAFF	TGTGCCAGCAGCCCCCCTGGGACGAACACTGAAGCTTTCTTT
TRBV10-3	TRBD2	TRBJ2-2	NA	CAISESRSGRFSSNTGELFF	TGTGCCATCAGTGAGTCGAGGAGCGGGAGGTTTTCCTCAAACACCGGGGAGCTGTTTTTT
TRBV7-9	NA	TRBJ2-7	NA	CASSSRGENDYEQYF	TGTGCCAGCAGCTCCAGGGGGGAAAACGACTACGAGCAGTACTTC
TRBV4-1	TRBD1	TRBJ1-6	NA	CASSQGQGLSSPLHF	TGCGCCAGCAGCCAGGGACAGGGTTTGAGTTCACCCCTCCACTTT
TRBV6-5	TRBD1	TRBJ2-1	NA	CASSIQGAHNEQFF	TGTGCCAGCAGCATCCAGGGGGCCCACAATGAGCAGTTCTTC
TRBV28	NA	TRBJ1-4	few	CASSFPTEKLFF	TGTGCCAGCAGTTTCCCGACAGAAAAACTGTTTTTT
TRBV5-1	TRBD2	TRBJ2-3	NA	CASSFLAGGTDTQYF	TGCGCCAGCAGTTTCCTAGCGGGAGGGACAGATACGCAGTATTTT
TRBV6-5	TRBD1	TRBJ2-7	NA	CASSRQGGSYEQYF	TGTGCCAGCAGTCGACAGGGGGGCAGCTACGAGCAGTACTTC
TRBV28	NA	TRBJ1-1	few	CASSLMLGNTEAFF	TGTGCCAGCAGTCTGATGTTGGGGAACACTGAAGCTTTCTTT
TRBV5-1	NA	TRBJ2-3	NA	CASSLGQSTDTQYF	TGCGCCAGCAGCCTCGGACAGTCCACAGATACGCAGTATTTT
TRBV11-2	NA	TRBJ2-3	NA	CASSLVTGAGTDTQYF	TGTGCCAGCAGCTTAGTAACGGGAGCAGGCACAGATACGCAGTATTTT
TRBV4-2	NA	TRBJ1-4	NA	CASSQWQGEKLFF	TGTGCCAGCAGCCAATGGCAAGGCGAAAAACTGTTTTTT
TRBV27	TRBD2	TRBJ2-7	NA	CASSSLAGGSYEQYF	TGTGCCAGCAGTTCACTAGCGGGAGGCTCCTACGAGCAGTACTTC
TRBV5-4	NA	TRBJ2-7	NA	CASSQDRSSYEQYF	TGTGCCAGCAGCCAAGACAGGAGCTCCTACGAGCAGTACTTC
TRBV30	TRBD2	TRBJ2-1	NA	CAWSAPAAGVGNEQFF	TGTGCCTGGAGTGCCCCAGCGGCGGGAGTAGGAAATGAGCAGTTCTTC
TRBV7-3	TRBD1	TRBJ2-5	NA	CASSTGTGETQYF	TGTGCCAGCAGCACCGGGACAGGAGAGACCCAGTACTTC
TRBV18	NA	TRBJ1-2	NA	CASSRSSGAPGGYTF	TGTGCCAGCTCACGATCCTCGGGGGCGCCTGGGGGCTACACCTTC
TRBV14	TRBD2	TRBJ2-3	NA	CASSQGLLLAGVTDTDTQYF	TGTGCCAGCAGCCAAGGTTTATTACTAGCGGGAGTGACAGACACAGATACGCAGTATTTT
TRBV10-3	TRBD2	TRBJ2-7	NA	CAITASGTSYEQYF	TGTGCCATCACGGCTAGCGGGACCTCCTACGAGCAGTACTTC